Below, 20 T cell receptor beta chains from the same sample are listed, as sequenced in a study of cytomegalovirus exposure and HLA in healthy donors. The PCR was carried out with 60 Vbeta primers and 13 Jbeta primers. Only in-frame clones appear in the TCRdb table, and some are missing; sequencing was by immunoSEQ multiplex PCR. The listing contains some 89,000 clones. The sample comprised PBMCs. The source is a woman in her thirties in good health and CMV-seronegative.

This rearrangement joins TRBV19 to TRBJ2-5; D possibly corresponds to TRBD2 (6 bases). CDR1 is LNHDA, CDR2 SQIVND, per germline (reference sequence). This CDR3 is built from 15 residues. Trimming cost V 3 bases and J 5 bases, with 16 bases left between them. The chain's CDR3 is CASSIGGRASETQYF. The DNA for the CDR3 is TGTGCCAGTAGTATCGGGGGTAGGGCATCGGAGACCCAGTACTTC.

The chain couples TRBV27 to TRBJ2-1, with 11 bases lining up with TRBD2. CDR1 and CDR2 (germline): MNHEY, SMNVEV (reference sequence). J was trimmed by 2 bases and V by 5 bases; bases with no gene match: 5. The CDR3 runs 16 residues. CDR3 sequence reads: CASSPPSGRPYNEQFF. Written as DNA, the CDR3 is TGTGCCAGCAGTCCGCCTAGCGGGAGGCCCTACAATGAGCAGTTCTTC.

The CDR3 nucleotides are TGTGCCAGCAGCTTAGTGGGCAGCAATGAGCAGTTCTTC. Translation: CASSLVGSNEQFF. The chain combines TRBV7-9 with TRBJ2-1; D ambiguous. The germline V gene has CDR1 SEHNR and CDR2 FQNEAQ (reference sequence). The V end was cut by 1 base, the J end by 6 bases, with 7 bases between. The CDR3 contains 13 residues.

The rearrangement uses TRBV2 and TRBJ2-4, with 7 bases matching TRBD2. There are 14 residues in the CDR3. V trimming: 4 bases; J trimming: 3 bases; junction bases outside the gene matches: 3. Germline CDR1 reads SNHLY; CDR2 reads FYNNEI. The CDR3, as DNA: TGTGCCAGCAGTGGTCGGGGGGACAAAAACATTCAGTACTTC. Amino acids: CASSGRGDKNIQYF.

The rearrangement uses TRBV18 and TRBJ2-7; 9 nucleotides align to TRBD1. The germline CDR1 and CDR2 sequences are KGHSH and LQKENI. The CDR3 length is 15 residues. V shed 3 bases, J shed 3 bases, and the junction held 6 bases outside the gene matches. CDR3 DNA: TGTGCCAGCTCACCCGGGACAGGGCGTAACTACGAGCAGTACTTC. Translation: CASSPGTGRNYEQYF.

J is TRBJ1-1 and V is TRBV10-3; TRBD1 matches at 8 bases. Losses at the gene ends were 4 bases for V and 4 bases for J; bases not matched to a gene: 5. Germline V lookup: CDR1 ENHRY, CDR2 SYGVKD. This CDR3 contains 14 residues. The CDR3 region has the DNA TGTGCCATCAGTGTGGACAGGGAGGGCACTGAAGCTTTCTTT. Its protein product is CAISVDREGTEAFF.

The chain links TRBV6-6 to TRBJ1-1; D ambiguous. Germline CDR1 MNHNY, CDR2 SVGAGI (reference sequence). The V end was cut by 2 bases, the J end by 0 bases, with 10 bases between. The CDR3 runs 15 residues. CDR3 residues: CASSYGPRLNTEAFF. For the CDR3, the DNA is TGTGCCAGCAGTTACGGGCCACGGTTGAACACTGAAGCTTTCTTT.

The rearrangement links TRBV19 to TRBJ2-7; D is perhaps TRBD2 (5 bases). There are 14 residues in the CDR3. V lost 4 bases and J 1 base, leaving 11 bases between the germline ends. CDR1 is LNHDA and CDR2 is SQIVND in the germline V gene (reference sequence). Here the CDR3 reads CASSTTGMSYEQYF. For the CDR3, the DNA is TGTGCCAGTAGTACCACCGGGATGTCCTACGAGCAGTACTTC.

V is TRBV27 and J is TRBJ1-5; 9 nucleotides match TRBD1. V lost 5 bases to trimming and J lost 0 bases; unmatched junction nucleotides: 8. Looked up from germline, CDR1 is MNHEY and CDR2 is SMNVEV (reference sequence). The CDR3 covers 17 residues. CDR3 region: CASSVGTGTRSNQPQHF. CDR3 coding DNA: TGTGCCAGCAGTGTCGGGACAGGGACCCGTAGCAATCAGCCCCAGCATTTT.

The genes are TRBV6-1 and TRBJ2-3; 8 nucleotides line up with TRBD2. The V and J ends lost 6 bases and 3 bases, in that order; junction bases with no gene match: 8. Germline CDR1 MNHNS, CDR2 SASEGT. The CDR3 has 15 residues. The CDR3 bases are TGTGCCAGCAGCCGGTCCGGGGGGGCGACAGATACGCAGTATTTT. It encodes CASSRSGGATDTQYF.

The V and J genes are TRBV11-2 and TRBJ2-4; D is perhaps TRBD2 (6 bases). Trimming left V 5 bases short and J 7 bases short, with 18 bases between. The CDR3 runs 15 residues. Germline CDR1 and CDR2: SGHAT and FQNNGV. The CDR3 DNA reads as TGTGCCAGCAGCCCCCCAGTCGGGCGGGGTAACATTCAGTACTTC. This encodes CASSPPVGRGNIQYF.

The genes are TRBV6-5 and TRBJ2-7; D possibly corresponds to TRBD2 (6 bases). Germline V CDR1 and CDR2: MNHEY, SVGAGI. V lost 6 bases, J lost 5 bases, and 17 bases lay in between. The CDR3 runs 14 residues. The CDR3 region is CASRLGGEADEQYF. In nucleotides, the CDR3 is TGTGCCAGCAGGTTGGGCGGGGAAGCCGACGAGCAGTACTTC.

This chain connects TRBV14 to TRBJ1-6; possibly TRBD1 for D (6 bases). The CDR3 runs 15 residues. V was cut by 3 bases and J by 1 base, with 7 bases left in between. Looked up from germline, CDR1 is SGHDN and CDR2 is FVKESK. CDR3 coding DNA: TGTGCCAGCAGCCACAGGGGATCCTATAATTCACCCCTCCACTTT. Translating it yields CASSHRGSYNSPLHF.

V usage is TRBV6-1 and J usage is TRBJ2-2, with D possibly matching TRBD2 (6 bases). The V end lost 3 bases, the J end lost 6 bases, and 11 bases lay between the germline ends. This CDR3 comprises 14 residues. In germline, CDR1 is MNHNS, CDR2 SASEGT. The CDR3: CASSDRGESGELFF. The CDR3 DNA reads TGTGCCAGCAGTGATCGCGGGGAATCCGGGGAGCTGTTTTTT.

On this clone itself: Different DNA sequences within this sample yield the same CDR3. The chain is built from TRBV9 and TRBJ2-7; TRBD2 matches at 7 bases. The J segment lost 2 bases and the V segment lost 0 bases, leaving 5 bases of the junction unmatched. Looked up from germline, CDR1 is SGDLS and CDR2 is YYNGEE. The CDR3 sequence is 15 residues long. The CDR3 coding sequence is TGTGCCAGCAGCGTAGTTCCTAGCGGCGCCTACGAGCAGTACTTC. Translation: CASSVVPSGAYEQYF.

The chain couples TRBV6-6 to TRBJ2-5; maybe TRBD2 (6 bases). The CDR3 covers 14 residues. Trimming cost V 6 bases and J 5 bases, with 16 bases left between them. The germline V gene has CDR1 MNHNY and CDR2 SVGAGI (reference sequence). The CDR3 reads CASRETGRTETQYF. DNA for the CDR3: TGTGCCAGCAGAGAGACGGGGAGGACGGAGACCCAGTACTTC.

The chain uses TRBV4-1 and TRBJ1-2; 9 nucleotides line up with TRBD1. The CDR3 runs 17 residues. From germline, CDR1 is MGHRA and CDR2 YSYEKL. Trimming removed 2 bases from V and 3 bases from J; junction bases left unmatched: 10. The CDR3 region is CASSQPYTGGRDYGYTF. CDR3 coding DNA: TGCGCCAGCAGCCAACCCTACACAGGGGGCAGGGACTATGGCTACACCTTC.

The rearrangement uses TRBV6-6 and TRBJ2-1; 15 bases fit TRBD2. This CDR3 region has 16 residues. J lost 9 bases, V lost 7 bases, and 10 bases had no gene match. CDR1 is MNHNY and CDR2 is SVGAGI in the germline V gene (reference sequence). The CDR3 DNA is TGTGCCAGCATCGATCCGGGACTAGCGGGAGGAAGTGAGCAGTTCTTC. Its protein product is CASIDPGLAGGSEQFF.

This sequence joins TRBV29-1 and TRBJ1-3; D gene ambiguous. Germline values: CDR1 SQVTM, CDR2 ANQGSEA. V dropped 5 bases and J dropped 0 bases, with 8 bases sitting between them. This CDR3 is 13 amino acids long. The CDR3 loop is CSVLLDSGNTIYF. The CDR3 nucleotides are TGCAGCGTTCTATTAGACTCTGGAAACACCATATATTTT.

The chain is built from TRBV6-6 and TRBJ2-5; 7 bases map to TRBD1. The germline CDR1 and CDR2 sequences are MNHNY and SVGAGI (reference sequence). J gave up 4 bases and V 4 bases, and 6 bases lay outside the gene matches. The CDR3 has 14 amino acids. As DNA, the CDR3 is TGTGCCAGCAGTTTAACAGGGGCGGGAGAGACCCAGTACTTC. Translation gives CASSLTGAGETQYF.